This TCR beta chain was profiled in a study of identical twins. Whole-study findings and limits: Twins shared beta out-of-frame sequences in excess, but this excess was weaker. Within twin pairs, the out-of-frame alpha sequences they shared showed excess low generation probability.

Each donor was a healthy Caucasian. In regard to this clonotype: Its specificity is unknown.

Germline V gene data show CDR1 as MGHRA and CDR2 as YSYEKL. CDR3 length equals 13 residues. V lost 3 bases and J lost 9; bases outside the gene matches: 5. TCRdb re-called the 5' RACE reads through MiXCR, storing one row per CDR3 protein. The sample has 260,000 or so distinct CDR3 sequences; about 7.5% are singletons. The sample was also linked to a second study, of yellow fever vaccine responses in identical twins.

The genes are TRBV4-1 and TRBJ2-1; 7 positions agree with TRBD1. Material for sequencing was CD8+ T cells sorted from blood. The source of this sequence is a woman in her late teens or twenties in good health. The CDR3 nucleotides are TGCGCCAGCAGCCATCACACAGGGGTTGAGCAGTTCTTC. This sequence encodes CASSHHTGVEQFF.